This TCR beta chain is drawn from a study of blood T cell repertoires in COVID-19 (dated by TCRdb to the early 2020s). For context, the study as a whole: Samples from collaborators originated in the United States, Italy and Spain and spanned both the acute and convalescent phases of COVID-19. Deeply sampled blood TCRbeta repertoires from subjects exposed to, actively infected with, or recovered from COVID-19 were included in the dataset. The material from the prospective study consisted of cDNA or gDNA derived from T cells, B-cell-depleted T cells, or PBMCs. The repertoires were released in a freely available public database intended as a resource for research on the immune response to SARS-CoV-2. A de-identified subject ID, COVID-19 status, age in years and sex were almost always included in the sample metadata. Where available, HLA class I and class II types were obtained from metadata supplied by the sample provider rather than from assay-based typing. Samples came from the ongoing ImmuneRACE study (first 160 participants) plus 1,254 subjects from 6 global collaborators. Summary of the overall study and its limitations: Clinical and demographic metadata were provided uncurated, with the amount varying by source and participant.

The CDR3 contains 14 residues, cysteine and phenylalanine counted. Solely the CDR3 DNA is kept, with 42 bases framed from the first base. Germline trimming amounts to 10 bases on V and 8 bases on J, with 14 as the count of junction bases outside the gene matches. Based on the germline V gene, the CDR1 and CDR2 sequences are MDHEN and SYDVKM. For this clone: Its antigen is unknown. No base quality information exists; no much larger clone differs at one position.

The immunoSEQ Assay, a bias-controlled multiplex PCR, was used to amplify TCRbeta CDR3 regions from genomic DNA. The paper's data handling went like this. Nucleated cell counts per sample were estimated from amplification of reference gene primers within the assay. To quantify the absolute abundance of each unique TCRbeta CDR3 rearrangement, sequence reads were collapsed and filtered. For each sample, productive Simpson clonality was calculated as the square root of Simpson's diversity index over productive rearrangements. As stored in TCRdb, this immuneACCESS dataset retains in-frame rearrangements with V and J assigned. A fraction of the clones does not appear; measured against another copy, unresolved V genes explain less than half of the discrepancy, and the remainder lacks a known reason. The V and J calls and clone size were taken over from that table, and D and trimming were inferred from the DNA. This sample has around 140,000 clones in its table, and 70% to 90% of those were observed once. The top ten clonotypes cover 1.5% to 2% of the sample.

Collaborating institutions collected whole blood in K2EDTA tubes following their own protocols. For TCRbeta analysis, collaborators shipped samples as frozen whole blood, isolated PBMCs, or DNA extracted from either of those sample types. The sequence derives from a man between 65 and 85 years old with acute or convalescent COVID-19. Sequences were obtained from peripheral blood. The chain couples TRBV28 to TRBJ1-2, with 9 bases aligning to TRBD1. The base sequence is TGTGCCATAACAGGGGGCGCTTCGATAGAAGGCTACACCTTC. This is translated as CAITGGASIEGYTF.